This TCR beta chain derives from a study of early T cells in non-severe SARS-CoV-2 infection. Turning to the study itself: Bulk RNA taken from unsorted whole blood was sequenced, leaving chains unpaired.

Via MiXCR, TCRdb re-called the 5' RACE reads, giving one row per CDR3 protein. The table has about 60,000 distinct CDR3 sequences, roughly 13% seen once. This receptor was identified in an adult who was a healthcare worker with PCR-confirmed SARS-CoV-2 infection or an uninfected control (not recorded which). The source material was whole blood.

CDR3 protein: CSVDEGPEQYF. CDR3 DNA sequence: TGCAGCGTTGACGAGGGTCCCGAGCAGTACTTC. The V and J genes are TRBV29-1 and TRBJ2-7; D possibly corresponds to TRBD2 (5 bases). Germline values: CDR1 SQVTM, CDR2 ANQGSEA. With 3 bases removed from V and 6 bases from J, the gap between germline ends came to 9 bases. The CDR3 contains 11 residues.